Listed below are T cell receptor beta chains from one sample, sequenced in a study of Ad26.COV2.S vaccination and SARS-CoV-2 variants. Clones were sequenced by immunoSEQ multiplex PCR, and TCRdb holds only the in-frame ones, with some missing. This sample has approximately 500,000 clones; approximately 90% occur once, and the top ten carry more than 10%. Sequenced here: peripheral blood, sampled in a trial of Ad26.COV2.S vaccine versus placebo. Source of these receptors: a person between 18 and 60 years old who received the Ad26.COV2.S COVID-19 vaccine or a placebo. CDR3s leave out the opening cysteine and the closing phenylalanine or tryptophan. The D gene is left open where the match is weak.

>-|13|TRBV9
ASSVAPSSTDTQY
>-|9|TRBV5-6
ASSLNTEAF
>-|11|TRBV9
ASTSSLGNTIY
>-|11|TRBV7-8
ASSFLQQETQY
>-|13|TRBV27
ASTRRAVGTDTQY
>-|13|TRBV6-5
ASRARGASNEKLF
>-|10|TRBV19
ASQSGRIEAF
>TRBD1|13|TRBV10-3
AISESGTGGPEAF
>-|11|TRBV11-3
ASSLGLGNEQF
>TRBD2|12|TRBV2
ASKGLVNTGELF
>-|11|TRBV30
AWGTGFGETQY
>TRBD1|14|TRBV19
ASIDRGASGANVLT
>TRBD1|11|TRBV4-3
ASSRTGNSPLH
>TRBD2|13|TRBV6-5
ASGLGRLAGDEQY
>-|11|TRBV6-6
ASTLEGAGELF
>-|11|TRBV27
ASSLASTYEQY
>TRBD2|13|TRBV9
ASSVVGGSTSEQF
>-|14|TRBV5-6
ASSSRRQNFQETQY
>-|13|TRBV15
ATSRDRGMGYGYT
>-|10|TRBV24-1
ATSDFLDTQY
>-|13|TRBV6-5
ASSYSPGSSYEQY
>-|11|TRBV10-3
ATGQSGDTEAF